The present T cell receptor beta chain was sequenced within a study of blood T cells in healthy people across ages. Across the study: Template switching retrieved approximately one barcoded beta molecule for each two T cells.

Alongside a J-beta primer mix, a sample-barcoded 5' primer served in a second PCR lasting roughly 7 to 12 cycles. TCRdb processed the 5' RACE reads anew with MiXCR; each CDR3 protein has one entry. Here the sample spans 1.5 million to 2 million distinct CDR3 sequences, roughly 50% being singletons. The sample comprised blood. The source is a woman aged 40 to 50 in good health.

The CDR3 DNA reads as TGCAGTGCTCCTAGACTAGAAAGCACAGATACGCAGTATTTT. Its protein is CSAPRLESTDTQYF. V is TRBV20-1 and J is TRBJ2-3, with a possible D match to TRBD2 (6 bases). The germline CDR1 and CDR2 sequences are DFQATT and SNEGSKA (reference sequence). The germline V and J ends were trimmed by 5 bases and 0 bases, with 12 bases remaining between them. The CDR3 contains 14 residues.